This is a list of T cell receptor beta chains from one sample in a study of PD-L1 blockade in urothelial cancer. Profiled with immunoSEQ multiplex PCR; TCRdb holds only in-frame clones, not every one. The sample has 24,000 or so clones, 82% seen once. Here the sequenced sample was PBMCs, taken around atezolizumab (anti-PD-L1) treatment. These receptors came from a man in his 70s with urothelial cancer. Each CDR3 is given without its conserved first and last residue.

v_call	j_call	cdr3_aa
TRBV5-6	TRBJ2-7	ASSSSASYEQY
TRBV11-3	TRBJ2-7	ASSPETGSVGNEQY
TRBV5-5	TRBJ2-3	ASSLKADSDVDTQY
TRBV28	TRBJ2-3	ASSPRHRDTQY
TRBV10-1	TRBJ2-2	ASSESVAEDITGELF
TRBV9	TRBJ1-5	ASSPGTGGYSNQPQH
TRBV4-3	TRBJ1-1	ASSQYPGQGAEAPEAF
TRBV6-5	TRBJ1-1	ASSQPGHLNTEAF
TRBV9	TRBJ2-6	ASSGGTGANVLT
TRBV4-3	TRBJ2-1	ASSQDRAQGEQF
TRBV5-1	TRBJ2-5	ASSPRLAGGPTETQY
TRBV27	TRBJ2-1	ASSLGGYEQF
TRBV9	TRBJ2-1	ASSRTSGLNEQF
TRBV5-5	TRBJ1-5	ASSLLNTGNQPQH
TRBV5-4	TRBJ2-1	ASSSLAGDSNEQF
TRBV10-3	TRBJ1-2	AISESTDGNYGYT
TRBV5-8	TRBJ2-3	ASNSEGPDTQY
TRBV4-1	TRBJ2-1	ASSPTSGGYNEQF
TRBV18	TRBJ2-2	ASSPLRGSTGELF
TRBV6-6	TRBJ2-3	ASSWSGRGITDTQY
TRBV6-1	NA	ASSTGTSGTYEQY
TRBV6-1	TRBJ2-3	ASSEISGSSTDTQY
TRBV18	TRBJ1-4	ASSPPSGGINEKLF
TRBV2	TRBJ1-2	ASSETRTGLSGYT
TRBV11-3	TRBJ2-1	ASSPRRGGSYNEQF
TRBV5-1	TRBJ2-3	ASSRTGTGGADTQY
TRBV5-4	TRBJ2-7	ASSSGGQGAYYEQY
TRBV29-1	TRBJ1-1	SVQWNTEAF
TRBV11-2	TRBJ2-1	ASSSPDEQF
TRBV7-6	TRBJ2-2	ASSLPLAGENTGELF
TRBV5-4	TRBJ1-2	ASSSGQDVYGYT
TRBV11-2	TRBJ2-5	ASSLVRTGVETQY
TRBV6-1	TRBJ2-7	ASRDDRDFYEQY
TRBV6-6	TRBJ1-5	ASREQGGGQPQH
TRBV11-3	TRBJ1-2	ASSAGQGMYGYT
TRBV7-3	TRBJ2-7	ASSPSGNYEQY
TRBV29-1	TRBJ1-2	SVEFRGHRDYGYT
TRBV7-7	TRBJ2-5	ASGPTRGQETQY
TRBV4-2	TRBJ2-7	ASSQDIQLYEQY
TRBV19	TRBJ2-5	ASTPGGGQETQY
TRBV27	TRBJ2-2	ASRPGLGGTGELF
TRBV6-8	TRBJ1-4	AGPDRGQRTNEKLF
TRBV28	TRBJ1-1	ASSLIGGGAF
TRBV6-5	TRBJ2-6	ASCGGMSGANVLT
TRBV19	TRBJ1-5	ASSPQGSEGPQH
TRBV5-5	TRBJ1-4	ASSLRGGEKLF
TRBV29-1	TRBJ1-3	SVRTTGLNSGNTIY
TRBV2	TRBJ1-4	ASSTTDREFEKLF
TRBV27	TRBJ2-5	ASRSGLAEQETQY
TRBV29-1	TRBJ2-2	SVEVPGGQGIFGELF
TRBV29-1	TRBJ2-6	SVERSGANVLT
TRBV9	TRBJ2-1	ASSAQGVYYNEQF
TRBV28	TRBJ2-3	ASSLSPEAGTDTQY
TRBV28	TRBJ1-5	ASRPESGGSNQPQH
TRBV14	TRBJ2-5	ASSQDLQETQY
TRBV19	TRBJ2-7	ASSGTSGSSYEQY